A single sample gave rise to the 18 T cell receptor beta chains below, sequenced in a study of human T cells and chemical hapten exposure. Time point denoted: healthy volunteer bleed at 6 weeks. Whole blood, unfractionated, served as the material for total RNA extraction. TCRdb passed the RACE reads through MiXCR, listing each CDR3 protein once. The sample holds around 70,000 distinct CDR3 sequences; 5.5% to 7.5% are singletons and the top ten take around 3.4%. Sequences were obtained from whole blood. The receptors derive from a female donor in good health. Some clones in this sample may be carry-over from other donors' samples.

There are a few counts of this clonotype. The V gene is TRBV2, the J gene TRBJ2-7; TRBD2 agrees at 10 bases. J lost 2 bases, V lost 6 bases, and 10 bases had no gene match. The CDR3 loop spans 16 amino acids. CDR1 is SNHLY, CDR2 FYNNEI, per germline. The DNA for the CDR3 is TGTGCCAGCAGAGTCACTAGCGGGATATCCACCTACGAGCAGTACTTC. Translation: CASRVTSGISTYEQYF.

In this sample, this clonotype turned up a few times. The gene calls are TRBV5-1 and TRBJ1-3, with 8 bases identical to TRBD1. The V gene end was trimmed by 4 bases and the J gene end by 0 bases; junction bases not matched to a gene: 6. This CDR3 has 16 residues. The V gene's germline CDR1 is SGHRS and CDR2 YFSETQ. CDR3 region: CASSADRASSGNTIYF. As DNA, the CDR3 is TGCGCCAGCAGCGCGGACAGGGCTAGCTCTGGAAACACCATATATTTT. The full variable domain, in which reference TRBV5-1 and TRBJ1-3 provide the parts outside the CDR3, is KAGVTQTPRYLIKTRGQQVTLSCSPISGHRSVSWYQQTPGQGLQFLFEYFSETQRNKGNFPGRFSGRQFSNSRSEMNVSTLELGDSALYLCASSADRASSGNTIYFGEGSWLTVV.

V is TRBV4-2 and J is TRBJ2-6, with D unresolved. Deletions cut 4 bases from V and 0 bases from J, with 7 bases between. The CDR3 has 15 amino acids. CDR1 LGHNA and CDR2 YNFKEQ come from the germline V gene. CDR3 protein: CASSRPLSGANVLTF. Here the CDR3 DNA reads TGTGCCAGCAGCCGGCCGCTCTCTGGGGCCAACGTCCTGACTTTC.

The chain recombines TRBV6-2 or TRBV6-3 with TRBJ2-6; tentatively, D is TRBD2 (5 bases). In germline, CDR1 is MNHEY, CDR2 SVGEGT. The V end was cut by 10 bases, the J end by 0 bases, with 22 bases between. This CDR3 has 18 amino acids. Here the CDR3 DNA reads TGTGCCACCGTGAGGAGGTTAGGTACCCGCTCTGGGGCCAACGTCCTGACTTTC. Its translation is CATVRRLGTRSGANVLTF.

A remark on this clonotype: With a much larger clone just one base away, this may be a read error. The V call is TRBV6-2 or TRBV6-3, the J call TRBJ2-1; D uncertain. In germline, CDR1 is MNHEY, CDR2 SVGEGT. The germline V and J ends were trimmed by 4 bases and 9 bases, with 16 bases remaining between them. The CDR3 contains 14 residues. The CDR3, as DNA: TGTGCCAGCAGTTCCGCTTTAAAGGCTTGTGAGCAGTTCTTC. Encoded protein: CASSSALKACEQFF.

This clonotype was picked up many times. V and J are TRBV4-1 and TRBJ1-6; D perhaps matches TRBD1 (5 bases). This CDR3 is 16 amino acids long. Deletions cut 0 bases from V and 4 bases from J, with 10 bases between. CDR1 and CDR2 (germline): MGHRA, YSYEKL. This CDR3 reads CASSQEQGAYNSPLHF. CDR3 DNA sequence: TGCGCCAGCAGCCAAGAGCAGGGAGCATATAATTCACCCCTCCACTTT.

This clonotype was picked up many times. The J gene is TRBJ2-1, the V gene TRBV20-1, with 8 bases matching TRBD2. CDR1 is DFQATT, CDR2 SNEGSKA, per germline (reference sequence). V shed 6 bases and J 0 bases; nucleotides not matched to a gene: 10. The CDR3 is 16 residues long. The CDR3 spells CSAPRGGRRSYNEQFF. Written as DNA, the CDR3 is TGCAGTGCCCCGAGGGGCGGGAGGCGCTCCTACAATGAGCAGTTCTTC.

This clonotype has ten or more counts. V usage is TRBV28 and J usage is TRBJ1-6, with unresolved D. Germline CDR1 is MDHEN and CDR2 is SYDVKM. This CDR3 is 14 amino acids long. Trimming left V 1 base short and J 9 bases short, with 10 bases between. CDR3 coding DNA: TGTGCCAGCAGTTTATCGGCCGGGAGTTCACCCCTCCACTTT. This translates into CASSLSAGSSPLHF.

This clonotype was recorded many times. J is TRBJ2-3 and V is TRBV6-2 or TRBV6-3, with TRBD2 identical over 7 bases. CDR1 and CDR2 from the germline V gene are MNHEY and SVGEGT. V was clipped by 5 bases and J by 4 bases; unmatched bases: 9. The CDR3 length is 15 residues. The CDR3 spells CASSLIRDYADTQYF. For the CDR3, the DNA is TGTGCCAGCAGTCTAATCAGGGACTACGCAGATACGCAGTATTTT.

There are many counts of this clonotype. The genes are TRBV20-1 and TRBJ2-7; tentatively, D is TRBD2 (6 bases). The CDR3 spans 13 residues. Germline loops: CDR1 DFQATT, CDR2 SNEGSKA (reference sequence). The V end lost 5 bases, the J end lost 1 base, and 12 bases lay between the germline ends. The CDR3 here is CSAPYSGSYEQYF. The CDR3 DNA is TGCAGTGCTCCCTATAGCGGTTCCTACGAGCAGTACTTC.

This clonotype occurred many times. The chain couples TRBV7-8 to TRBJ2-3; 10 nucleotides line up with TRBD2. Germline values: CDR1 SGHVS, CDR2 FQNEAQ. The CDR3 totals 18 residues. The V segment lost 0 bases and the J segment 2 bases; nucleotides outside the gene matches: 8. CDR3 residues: CASSLALVAGGITDTQYF. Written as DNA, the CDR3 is TGTGCCAGCAGCTTAGCGCTAGTAGCGGGAGGTATCACAGATACGCAGTATTTT.

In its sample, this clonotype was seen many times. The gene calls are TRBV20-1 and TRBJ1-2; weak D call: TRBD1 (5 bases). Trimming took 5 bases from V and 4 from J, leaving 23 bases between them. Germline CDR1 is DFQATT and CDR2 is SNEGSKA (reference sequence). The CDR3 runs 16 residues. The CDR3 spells CSADRGMGGSFYGYTF. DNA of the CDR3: TGCAGTGCTGATAGGGGAATGGGAGGCAGCTTCTATGGCTACACCTTC.

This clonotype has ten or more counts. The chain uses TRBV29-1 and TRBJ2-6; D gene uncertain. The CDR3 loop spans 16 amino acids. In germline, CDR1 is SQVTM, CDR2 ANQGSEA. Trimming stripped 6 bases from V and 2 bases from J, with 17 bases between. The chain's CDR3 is CSVIPIDNPGANVLTF. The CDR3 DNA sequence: TGCAGCGTCATACCGATTGACAACCCTGGGGCCAACGTCCTGACTTTC. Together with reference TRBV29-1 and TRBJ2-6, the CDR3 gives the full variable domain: SAVISQKPSRDICQRGTSLTIQCQVDSQVTMMFWYRQQPGQSLTLIATANQGSEATYESGFVIDKFPISRPNLTFSTLTVSNMSPEDSSIYLCSVIPIDNPGANVLTFGAGSRLTVL.

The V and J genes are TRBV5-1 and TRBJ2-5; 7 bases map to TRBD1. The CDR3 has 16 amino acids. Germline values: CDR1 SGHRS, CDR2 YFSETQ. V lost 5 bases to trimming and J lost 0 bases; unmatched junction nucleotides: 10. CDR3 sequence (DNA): TGCGCCAGCAGGTTCCCGTCTACAGGGGACCAAGAGACCCAGTACTTC. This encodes CASRFPSTGDQETQYF. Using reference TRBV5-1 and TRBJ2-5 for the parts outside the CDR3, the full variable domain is KAGVTQTPRYLIKTRGQQVTLSCSPISGHRSVSWYQQTPGQGLQFLFEYFSETQRNKGNFPGRFSGRQFSNSRSEMNVSTLELGDSALYLCASRFPSTGDQETQYFGPGTRLLVL.

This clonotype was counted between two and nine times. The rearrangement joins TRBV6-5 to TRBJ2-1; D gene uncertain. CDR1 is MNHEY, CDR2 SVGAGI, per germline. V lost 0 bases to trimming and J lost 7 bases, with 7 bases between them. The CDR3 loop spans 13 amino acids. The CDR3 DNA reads TGTGCCAGCAGTTACTCTTGGGAAAATGAGCAGTTCTTC. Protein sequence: CASSYSWENEQFF.

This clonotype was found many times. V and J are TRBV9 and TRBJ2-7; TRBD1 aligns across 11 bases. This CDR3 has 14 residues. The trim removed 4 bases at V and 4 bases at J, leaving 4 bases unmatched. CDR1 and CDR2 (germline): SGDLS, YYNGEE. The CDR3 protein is CASSTGTGGYEQYF. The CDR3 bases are TGTGCCAGCAGCACGGGGACAGGGGGGTACGAGCAGTACTTC.

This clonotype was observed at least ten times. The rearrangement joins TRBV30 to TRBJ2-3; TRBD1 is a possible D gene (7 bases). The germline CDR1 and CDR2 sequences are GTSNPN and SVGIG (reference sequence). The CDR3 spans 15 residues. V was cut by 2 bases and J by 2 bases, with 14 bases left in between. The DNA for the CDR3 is TGTGCCTGGAGTCGTGGAGGGGGCCTCACAGATACGCAGTATTTT. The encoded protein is CAWSRGGGLTDTQYF. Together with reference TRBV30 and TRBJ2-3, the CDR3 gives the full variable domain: SQTIHQWPATLVQPVGSPLSLECTVEGTSNPNLYWYRQAAGRGLQLLFYSVGIGQISSEVPQNLSASRPQDRQFILSSKKLLLSDSGFYLCAWSRGGGLTDTQYFGPGTRLTVL.

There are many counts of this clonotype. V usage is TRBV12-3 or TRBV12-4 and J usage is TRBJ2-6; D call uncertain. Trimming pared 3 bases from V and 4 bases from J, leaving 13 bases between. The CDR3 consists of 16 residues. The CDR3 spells CASSLVGSSGANVLTF. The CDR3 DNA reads TGTGCCAGCAGTTTGGTTGGCTCCTCGGGGGCCAACGTCCTGACTTTC.